This T cell receptor beta chain is from a study of Graves' ophthalmopathy and Graves' hyperthyroidism (dated by TCRdb to the late 2010s). Regarding the research as a whole: Peripheral blood samples were taken at the time of initial diagnosis, before any treatment was given. T-cell repertoires of thyroid tissue and blood were compared in 5 or 6 hyperthyroidism patients. Following sample collection, hyperthyroidism patients were given methimazole at a starting dose of 30 mg daily, and ophthalmopathy patients were given high-dose intravenous methylprednisolone. To tell Graves' ophthalmopathy apart from Graves' hyperthyroidism, and to predict which patients would progress to ophthalmopathy, the study relied on TCR beta repertoire signatures. To explore V-J signatures that separate ophthalmopathy from hyperthyroidism, a discovery set of 95 to 100 patients was enrolled, consisting of 43 with ophthalmopathy and roughly 59 with stable hyperthyroidism. The independent validation cohort included 18 to 20 hyperthyroidism patients plus 17 patients who later progressed from hyperthyroidism to ophthalmopathy. In total, around 140 blood samples were TCR-sequenced: 43 ophthalmopathy, roughly 77 hyperthyroidism and about 17 hyperthyroidism-to-ophthalmopathy patients.

For repertoire sequencing, TCR beta CDR3 regions were amplified from RNA transcripts. HTBI primers and the Qiagen OneStep RT-PCR kit were used in a first-round RT-PCR, which was followed by a second-round multiplex PCR, size selection and purification. Libraries were sequenced paired-end with 100 bp reads on an Illumina HiSeq2000. In the authors' own workflow: SOAPnuke was used to process the reads, removing any read that contained adapters or uncalled bases, had a mean Phred below 15, or lacked an exact match to the constant primer or identifier. High-quality paired reads were merged with COPE v1.2.5. Each unique nucleotide sequence was defined as a clonotype, and clonotypes were aligned to IMGT TRB V, D and J references with MiTCR v1.1. The analysis was limited to V-J combinations with a frequency above 0.0001, which together covered 99.2% of the repertoires. For each V-J combination, a TCR clonal expansion and chaos score was defined as the ratio of F50 clonal expansion to chaos observed in the TCRdist matrix. Welch's t-statistics and random forest were used to reduce the features to about 12 V-J combinations, which were then used as input to a naive Bayes classifier. Thyroid-blood repertoire similarity was quantified with the Morisita-Horn index. TCRdb redid the processing of the public reads, applying fastp at Q25 and MiXCR, and retained in-frame beta chains. Merged by CDR3 protein, the rows form single entries marked with the most common genes and DNA. The V and J calls were determined by TCRdb, not by the authors. The sample has 650,000 to 800,000 distinct CDR3 sequences on record, about 40% of them singletons. The ten top clones hold over 2.5% of the sample.

Ophthalmopathy patients had moderately to severely active disease, Clinical Activity Score of at least 3, NOSPECS grade of at least 4, and disease duration under 3 months. Patients with other autoimmune diseases, uncontrolled infections, pregnancy or lactation were excluded from the study. Clinical symptoms, serum thyroxine, TRAb, thyroid ultrasound and orbital computed tomography were used for diagnosis. PBMCs were isolated from roughly 10 ml of fresh peripheral blood by Ficoll-Paque density gradient centrifugation. Trizol reagent was used to extract the total RNA, and its quality was then checked on an Agilent 2100 Bioanalyzer. This clonotype was observed at least ten times. The antigen it binds to is not known. Base qualities are missing; no much larger clone stands one base away. From its cysteine to its phenylalanine, the CDR3 spans 10 amino acids. Only the CDR3 region is kept as DNA, spanning 30 bases read in frame from base 1. For CDR1 and CDR2, the germline V gene lists SQVTM and ANQGSEA. V is shortened by 7 bases, J by 6 bases, and the region joining them spans 9 bases.

What the authors observed across the whole study: In cross-validation, the 13-signature model distinguished ophthalmopathy from stable hyperthyroidism with about 90% sensitivity and around 81% specificity, and in the test set the corresponding values were approximately 79% and 70%. In validation, the model predicted ophthalmopathy progression with 70.59% sensitivity and less than 80% specificity; roughly 12 predicted patients were CT-confirmed with GO in a median of approximately 6.5 months. Sample size was not predetermined statistically, and investigators were not blinded to group allocation. Most of the expanded thyroid clonotypes with a frequency above 0.001 were also detected in blood, and it was suggested that the thyroid immune response may be reflected by blood repertoires.

The chain employs TRBV29-1 and TRBJ1-2; the D gene is unclear. The sample was peripheral blood. The receptor was isolated from an adult man with Graves' ophthalmopathy. Here the CDR3 is given as CSAEENGYTF. The sequenced DNA is TGCAGCGCCGAGGAGAATGGCTACACCTTC. Outside the CDR3, residues come from the reference TRBV29-1 and TRBJ1-2 proteins, so the full variable domain is: SAVISQKPSRDICQRGTSLTIQCQVDSQVTMMFWYRQQPGQSLTLIATANQGSEATYESGFVIDKFPISRPNLTFSTLTVSNMSPEDSSIYLCSAEENGYTFGSGTRLTVV.